This T cell receptor beta chain was identified in a study of blood T cell repertoires in COVID-19. Study overall: Both acute and convalescent COVID-19 samples were obtained from the United States, Italy and Spain. T cells, B-cell-depleted T cells, or PBMCs provided the cDNA or gDNA that served as material.

CDR3 length: 14 amino acids. Germline V gene data show CDR1 as LGHDT and CDR2 as YNNKEL (reference sequence). Germline trimming cut 4 bases from V and 6 bases from J; bases unmatched to any gene: 5. Some clones are missing from TCRdb's copy, which holds only in-frame ones; the method was immunoSEQ multiplex PCR. The table includes roughly 250,000 clones, about 80% detected once. This TCR was recovered from a woman over 75 with acute or convalescent COVID-19. The sample taken for sequencing was peripheral blood. The gene calls are TRBV3-1 (or the pseudogene TRBV3-2) and TRBJ1-2; 10 positions match TRBD1. CDR3 residues: CASSPLGQGHGYTF. The CDR3 nucleotides are TGTGCCAGCAGCCCCTTGGGACAGGGGCATGGCTACACCTTC.